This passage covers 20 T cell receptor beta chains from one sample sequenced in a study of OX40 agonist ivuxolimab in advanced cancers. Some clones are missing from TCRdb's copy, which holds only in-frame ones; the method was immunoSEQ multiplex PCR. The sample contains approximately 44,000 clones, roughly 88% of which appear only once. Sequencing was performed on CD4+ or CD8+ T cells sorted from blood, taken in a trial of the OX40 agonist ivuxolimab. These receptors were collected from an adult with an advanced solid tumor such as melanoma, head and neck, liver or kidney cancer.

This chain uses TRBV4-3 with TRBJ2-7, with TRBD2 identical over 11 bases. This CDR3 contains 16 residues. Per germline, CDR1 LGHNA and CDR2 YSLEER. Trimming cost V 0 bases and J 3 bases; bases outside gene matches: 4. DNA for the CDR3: TGCGCCAGCAGCCAAGAACTAGCGGGAGCCTTCTACGAGCAGTACTTC. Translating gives CASSQELAGAFYEQYF.

The CDR3 region is CASSRQNTGELFF. The CDR3 DNA follows: TGTGCCAGCAGCAGACAGAACACCGGGGAGCTGTTTTTT. The chain uses TRBV9 and TRBJ2-2; D is unresolved. With 4 bases removed from V and 1 base from J, the gap between germline ends came to 5 bases. The length of the CDR3 is 13 residues. Germline values: CDR1 SGDLS, CDR2 YYNGEE.

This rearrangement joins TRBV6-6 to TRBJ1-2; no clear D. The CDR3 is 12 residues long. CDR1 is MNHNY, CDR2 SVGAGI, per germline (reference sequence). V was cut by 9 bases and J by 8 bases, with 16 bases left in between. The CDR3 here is CASRYHTVGYTF. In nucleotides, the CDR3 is TGTGCCAGTCGTTACCATACGGTGGGCTACACCTTC.

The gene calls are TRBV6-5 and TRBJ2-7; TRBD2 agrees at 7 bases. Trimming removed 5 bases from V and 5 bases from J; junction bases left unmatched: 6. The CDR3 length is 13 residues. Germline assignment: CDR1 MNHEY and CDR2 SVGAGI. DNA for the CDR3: TGTGCCAGCAGTGAGCGGGACGGGAACGAGCAGTACTTC. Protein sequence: CASSERDGNEQYF.

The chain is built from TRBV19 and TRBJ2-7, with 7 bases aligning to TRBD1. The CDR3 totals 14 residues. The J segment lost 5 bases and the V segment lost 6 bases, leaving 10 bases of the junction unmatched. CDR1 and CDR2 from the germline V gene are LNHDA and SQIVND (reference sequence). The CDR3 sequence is CASRETGTANEQYF. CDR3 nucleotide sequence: TGTGCCAGTAGAGAAACCGGGACAGCCAACGAGCAGTACTTC. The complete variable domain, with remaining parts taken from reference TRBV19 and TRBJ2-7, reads DGGITQSPKYLFRKEGQNVTLSCEQNLNHDAMYWYRQDPGQGLRLIYYSQIVNDFQKGDIAEGYSVSREKKESFPLTVTSAQKNPTAFYLCASRETGTANEQYFGPGTRLTVT.

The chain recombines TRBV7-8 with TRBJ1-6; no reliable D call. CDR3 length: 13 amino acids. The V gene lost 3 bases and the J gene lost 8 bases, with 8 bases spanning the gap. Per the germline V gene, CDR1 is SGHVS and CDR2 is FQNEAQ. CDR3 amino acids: CASSFTQDSPLHF. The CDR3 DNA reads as TGTGCCAGCAGCTTCACCCAGGATTCACCCCTCCACTTT.

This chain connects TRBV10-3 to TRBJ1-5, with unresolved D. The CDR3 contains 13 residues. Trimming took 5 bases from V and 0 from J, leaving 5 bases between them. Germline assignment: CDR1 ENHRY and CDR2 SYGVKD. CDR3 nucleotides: TGTGCCATCAGTCAAGCTAGCAATCAGCCCCAGCATTTT. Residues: CAISQASNQPQHF.

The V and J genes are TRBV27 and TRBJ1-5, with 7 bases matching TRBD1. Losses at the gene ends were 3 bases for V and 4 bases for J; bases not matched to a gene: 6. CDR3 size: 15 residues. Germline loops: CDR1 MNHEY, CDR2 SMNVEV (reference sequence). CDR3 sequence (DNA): TGTGCCAGCAGTTTGCACAGGGGTACGAATCAGCCCCAGCATTTT. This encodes CASSLHRGTNQPQHF.

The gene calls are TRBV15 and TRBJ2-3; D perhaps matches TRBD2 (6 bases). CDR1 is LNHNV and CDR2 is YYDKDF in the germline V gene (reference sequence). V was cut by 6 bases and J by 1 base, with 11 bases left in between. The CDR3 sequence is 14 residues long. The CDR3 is CATRGSGGTDTQYF. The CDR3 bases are TGTGCCACCAGAGGGTCGGGGGGCACAGATACGCAGTATTTT.

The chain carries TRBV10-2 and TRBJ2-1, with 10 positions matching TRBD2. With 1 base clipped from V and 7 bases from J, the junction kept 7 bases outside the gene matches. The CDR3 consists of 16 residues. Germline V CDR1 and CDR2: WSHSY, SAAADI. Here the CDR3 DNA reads TGCGCCAGCAGTGAGTTACTAGCGGGAAGGGGGAATGAGCAGTTCTTC. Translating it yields CASSELLAGRGNEQFF.

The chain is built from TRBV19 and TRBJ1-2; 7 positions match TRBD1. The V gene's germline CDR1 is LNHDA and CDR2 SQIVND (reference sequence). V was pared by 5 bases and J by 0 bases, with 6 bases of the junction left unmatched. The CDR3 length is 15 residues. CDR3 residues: CASSGRQGANYGYTF. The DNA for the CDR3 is TGTGCCAGTAGTGGAAGACAGGGAGCTAACTATGGCTACACCTTC. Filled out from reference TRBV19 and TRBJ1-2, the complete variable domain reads DGGITQSPKYLFRKEGQNVTLSCEQNLNHDAMYWYRQDPGQGLRLIYYSQIVNDFQKGDIAEGYSVSREKKESFPLTVTSAQKNPTAFYLCASSGRQGANYGYTFGSGTRLTVV.

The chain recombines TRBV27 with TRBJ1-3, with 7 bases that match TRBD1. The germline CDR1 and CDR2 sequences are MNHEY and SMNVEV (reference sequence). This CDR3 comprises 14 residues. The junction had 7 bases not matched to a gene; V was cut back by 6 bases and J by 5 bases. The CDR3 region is CASRTGDSRNTIYF. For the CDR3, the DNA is TGTGCCAGCAGAACAGGGGATTCACGAAACACCATATATTTT.

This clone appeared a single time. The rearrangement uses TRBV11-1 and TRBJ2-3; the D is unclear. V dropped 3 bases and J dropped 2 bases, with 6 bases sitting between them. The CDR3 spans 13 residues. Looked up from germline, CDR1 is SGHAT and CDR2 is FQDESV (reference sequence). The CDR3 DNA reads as TGTGCCAGCAGCTTCTTACTCACAGATACGCAGTATTTT. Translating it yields CASSFLLTDTQYF.

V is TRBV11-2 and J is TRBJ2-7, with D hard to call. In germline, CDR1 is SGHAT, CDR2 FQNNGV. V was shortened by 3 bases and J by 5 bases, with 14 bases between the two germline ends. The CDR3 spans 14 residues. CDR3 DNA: TGTGCCAGCAGCTTGGACGGTGCTAGGGACGAGCAGTACTTC. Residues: CASSLDGARDEQYF.

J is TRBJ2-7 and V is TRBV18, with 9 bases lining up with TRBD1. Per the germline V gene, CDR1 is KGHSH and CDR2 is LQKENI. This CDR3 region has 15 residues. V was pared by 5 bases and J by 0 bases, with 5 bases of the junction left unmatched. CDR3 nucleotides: TGTGCCAGCTCAGAGGGACAGGGAAGCTCCTACGAGCAGTACTTC. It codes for CASSEGQGSSYEQYF.

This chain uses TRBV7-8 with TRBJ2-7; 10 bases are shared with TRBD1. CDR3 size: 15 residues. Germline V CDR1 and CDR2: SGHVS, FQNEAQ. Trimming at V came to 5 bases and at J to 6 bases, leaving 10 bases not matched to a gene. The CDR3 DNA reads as TGTGCCAGCAGCCCCCGGGACAGGGGAGGGATCGAGCAGTACTTC. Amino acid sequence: CASSPRDRGGIEQYF.

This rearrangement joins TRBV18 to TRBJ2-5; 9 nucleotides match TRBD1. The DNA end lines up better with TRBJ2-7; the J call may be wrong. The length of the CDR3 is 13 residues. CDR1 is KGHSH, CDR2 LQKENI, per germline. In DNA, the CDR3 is TGTGCCAGCTCACCTGGGACAGGGAACGAGCAGTACTTC. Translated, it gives CASSPGTGNEQYF.

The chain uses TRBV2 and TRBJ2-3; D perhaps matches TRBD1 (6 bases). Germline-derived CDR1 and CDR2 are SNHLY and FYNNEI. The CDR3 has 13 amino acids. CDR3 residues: CAAAGTSTDTQYF. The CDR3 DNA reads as TGTGCTGCCGCAGGGACAAGCACAGATACGCAGTATTTT.

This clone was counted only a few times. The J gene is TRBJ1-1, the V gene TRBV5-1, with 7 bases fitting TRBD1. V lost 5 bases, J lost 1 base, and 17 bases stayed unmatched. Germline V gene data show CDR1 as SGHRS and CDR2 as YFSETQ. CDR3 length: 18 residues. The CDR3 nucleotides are TGCGCCAGCAGTTTCCTTATAGGGGGCGCCGGGGAGAACACTGAAGCTTTCTTT. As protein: CASSFLIGGAGENTEAFF.

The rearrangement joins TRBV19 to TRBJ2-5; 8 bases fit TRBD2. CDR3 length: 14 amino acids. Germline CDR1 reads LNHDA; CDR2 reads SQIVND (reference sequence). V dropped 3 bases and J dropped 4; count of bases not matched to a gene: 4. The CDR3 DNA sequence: TGTGCCAGTAGTATGGGCCTAGCGGGAGAGACCCAGTACTTC. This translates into CASSMGLAGETQYF.